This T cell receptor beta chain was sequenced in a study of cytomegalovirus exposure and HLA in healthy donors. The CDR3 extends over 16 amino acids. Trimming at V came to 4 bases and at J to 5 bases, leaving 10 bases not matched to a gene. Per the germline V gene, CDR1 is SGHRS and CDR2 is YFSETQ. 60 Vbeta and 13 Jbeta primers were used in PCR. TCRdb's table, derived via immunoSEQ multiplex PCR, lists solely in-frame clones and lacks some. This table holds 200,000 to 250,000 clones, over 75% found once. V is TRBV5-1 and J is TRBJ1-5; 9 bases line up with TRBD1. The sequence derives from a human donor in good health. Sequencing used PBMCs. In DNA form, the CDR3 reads TGCGCCAGCAGCCCTTCGGCGGGACAGGGTTATCAGCCCCAGCATTTT. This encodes CASSPSAGQGYQPQHF.